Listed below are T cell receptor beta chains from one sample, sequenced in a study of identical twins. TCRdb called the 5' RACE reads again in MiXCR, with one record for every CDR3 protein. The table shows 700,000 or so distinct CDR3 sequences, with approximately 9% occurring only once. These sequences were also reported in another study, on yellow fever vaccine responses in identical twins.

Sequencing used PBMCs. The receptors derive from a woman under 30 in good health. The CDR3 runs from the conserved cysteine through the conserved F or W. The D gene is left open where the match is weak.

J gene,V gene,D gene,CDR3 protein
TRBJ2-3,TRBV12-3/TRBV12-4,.,CASSQQVQFPTDTQYF
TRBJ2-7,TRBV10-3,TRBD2,CAIGPPTSGSGEQYF
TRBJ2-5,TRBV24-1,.,CATSDLSTGEVETQYF
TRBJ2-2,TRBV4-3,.,CASSQDRVSTGELFF
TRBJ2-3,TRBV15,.,CATSRGLSTDTQYF
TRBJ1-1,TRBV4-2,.,CASSQEGVRGTEAFF
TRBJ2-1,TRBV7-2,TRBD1,CASSLPGGPEQFF
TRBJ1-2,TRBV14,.,CASSQDSARGNYGYTF
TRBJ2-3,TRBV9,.,CASSVKSADTQYF
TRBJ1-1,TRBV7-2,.,CASSFGGTMNTEAFF
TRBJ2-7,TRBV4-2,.,CASSPGVSYEQYF
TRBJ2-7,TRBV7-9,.,CASSPGPSGPKYF
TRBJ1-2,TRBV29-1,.,CSVGAGYGYTF
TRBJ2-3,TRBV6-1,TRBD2,CASSVGLAGTDTQYF
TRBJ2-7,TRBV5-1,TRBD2,CASSLGWTRAYEQYF
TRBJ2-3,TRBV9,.,CASSVDSPGDTQYF
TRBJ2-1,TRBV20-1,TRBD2,CSTRSGLASNEQFF
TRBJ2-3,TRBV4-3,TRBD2,CASSPTSGTDTQYF
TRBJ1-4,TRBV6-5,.,CASSYRSIGEKLFF
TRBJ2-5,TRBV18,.,CASSGQREETQYF
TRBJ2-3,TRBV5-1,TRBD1,CASSPRQGSVTDTQYF
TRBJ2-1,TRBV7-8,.,CASSPVTDGGYNEQFF
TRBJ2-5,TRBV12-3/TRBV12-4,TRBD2,CASRPGGVPQETQYF
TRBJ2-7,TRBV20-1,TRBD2,CSARDFSGSVYEQYF